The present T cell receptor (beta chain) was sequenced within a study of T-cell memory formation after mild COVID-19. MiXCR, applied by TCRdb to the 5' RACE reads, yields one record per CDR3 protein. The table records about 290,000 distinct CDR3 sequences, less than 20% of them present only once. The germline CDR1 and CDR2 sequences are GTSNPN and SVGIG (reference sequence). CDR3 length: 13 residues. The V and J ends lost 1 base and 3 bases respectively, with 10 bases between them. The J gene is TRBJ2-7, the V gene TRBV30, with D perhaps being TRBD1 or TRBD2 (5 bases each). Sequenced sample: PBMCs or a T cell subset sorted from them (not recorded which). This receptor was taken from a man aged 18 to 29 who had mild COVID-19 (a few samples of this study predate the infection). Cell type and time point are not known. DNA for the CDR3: TGTGCCTGGAGTGGAGAGGGGCACTACGAGCAGTACTTC. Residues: CAWSGEGHYEQYF.